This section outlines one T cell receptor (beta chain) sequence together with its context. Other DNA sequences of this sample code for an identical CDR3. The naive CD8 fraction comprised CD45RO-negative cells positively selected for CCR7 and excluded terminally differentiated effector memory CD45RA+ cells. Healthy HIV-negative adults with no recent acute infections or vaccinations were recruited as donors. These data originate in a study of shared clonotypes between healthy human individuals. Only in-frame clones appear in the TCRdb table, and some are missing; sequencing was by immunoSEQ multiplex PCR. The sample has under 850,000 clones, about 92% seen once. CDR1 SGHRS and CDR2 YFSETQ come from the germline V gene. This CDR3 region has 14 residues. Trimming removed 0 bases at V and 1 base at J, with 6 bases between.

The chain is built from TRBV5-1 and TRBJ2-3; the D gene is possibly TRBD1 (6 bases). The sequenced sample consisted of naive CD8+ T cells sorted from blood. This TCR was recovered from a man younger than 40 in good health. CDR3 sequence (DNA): TGCGCCAGCAGCTTGGAGGGGGGCACAGATACGCAGTATTTT. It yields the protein CASSLEGGTDTQYF. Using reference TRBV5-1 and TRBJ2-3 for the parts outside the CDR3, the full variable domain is KAGVTQTPRYLIKTRGQQVTLSCSPISGHRSVSWYQQTPGQGLQFLFEYFSETQRNKGNFPGRFSGRQFSNSRSEMNVSTLELGDSALYLCASSLEGGTDTQYFGPGTRLTVL.